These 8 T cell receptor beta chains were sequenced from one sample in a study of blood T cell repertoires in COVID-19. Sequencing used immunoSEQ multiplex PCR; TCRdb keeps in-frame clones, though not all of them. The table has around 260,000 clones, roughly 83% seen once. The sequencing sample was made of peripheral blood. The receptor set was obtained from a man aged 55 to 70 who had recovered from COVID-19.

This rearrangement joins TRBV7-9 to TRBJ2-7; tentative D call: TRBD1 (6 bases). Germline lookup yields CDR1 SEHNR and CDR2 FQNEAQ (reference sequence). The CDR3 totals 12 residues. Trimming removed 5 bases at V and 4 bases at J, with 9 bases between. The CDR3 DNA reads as TGTGCCAGCAGCGATAGGGGGTACGAGCAGTACTTC. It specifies CASSDRGYEQYF.

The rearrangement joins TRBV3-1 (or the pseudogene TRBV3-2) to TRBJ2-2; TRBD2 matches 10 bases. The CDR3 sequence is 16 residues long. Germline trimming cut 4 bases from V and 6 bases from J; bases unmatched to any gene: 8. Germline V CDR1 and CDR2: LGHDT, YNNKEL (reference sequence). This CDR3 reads CASSPTRLAGAGELFF. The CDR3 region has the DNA TGTGCCAGCAGCCCCACGCGGCTAGCGGGAGCCGGGGAGCTGTTTTTT.

CDR3 DNA: TGTGCCAGTAGTAGAGACAGGGGGGTCTCCGAGCAGTACTTC. As protein: CASSRDRGVSEQYF. The chain carries TRBV19 and TRBJ2-7, with TRBD1 identical over 9 bases. The CDR3 is 14 residues long. With 4 bases clipped from V and 6 bases from J, the junction kept 7 bases outside the gene matches. Germline lookup yields CDR1 LNHDA and CDR2 SQIVND (reference sequence).

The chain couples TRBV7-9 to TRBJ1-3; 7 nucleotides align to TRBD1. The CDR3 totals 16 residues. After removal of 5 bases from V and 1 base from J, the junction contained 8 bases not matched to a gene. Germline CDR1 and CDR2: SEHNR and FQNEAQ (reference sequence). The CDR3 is CASSLTTGRSGNTIYF. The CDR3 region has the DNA TGTGCCAGCAGCCTGACGACAGGGAGGTCTGGAAACACCATATATTTT.

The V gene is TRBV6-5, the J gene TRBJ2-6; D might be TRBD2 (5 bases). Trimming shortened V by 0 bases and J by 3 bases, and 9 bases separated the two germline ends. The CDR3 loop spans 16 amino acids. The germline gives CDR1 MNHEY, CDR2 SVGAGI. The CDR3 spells CASSYSRVSGANVLTF. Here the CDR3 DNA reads TGTGCCAGCAGTTACTCGAGGGTTAGTGGGGCCAACGTCCTGACTTTC.

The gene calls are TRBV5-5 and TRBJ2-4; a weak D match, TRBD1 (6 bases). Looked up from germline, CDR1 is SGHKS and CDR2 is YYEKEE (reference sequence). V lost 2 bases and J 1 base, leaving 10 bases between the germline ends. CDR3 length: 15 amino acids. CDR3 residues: CASSFTGLAKNIQYF. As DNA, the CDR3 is TGTGCCAGCAGCTTTACAGGGCTGGCCAAAAACATTCAGTACTTC. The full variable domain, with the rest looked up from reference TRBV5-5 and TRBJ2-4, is DAGVTQSPTHLIKTRGQQVTLRCSPISGHKSVSWYQQVLGQGPQFIFQYYEKEERGRGNFPDRFSARQFPNYSSELNVNALLLGDSALYLCASSFTGLAKNIQYFGAGTRLSVL.

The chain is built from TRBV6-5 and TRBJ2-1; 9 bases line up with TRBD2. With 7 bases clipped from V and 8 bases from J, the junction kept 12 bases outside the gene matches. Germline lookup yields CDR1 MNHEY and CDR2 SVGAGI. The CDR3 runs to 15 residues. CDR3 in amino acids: CASNLGASGIDEQFF. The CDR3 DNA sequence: TGTGCCAGCAACCTTGGCGCTAGCGGGATTGATGAGCAGTTCTTC.

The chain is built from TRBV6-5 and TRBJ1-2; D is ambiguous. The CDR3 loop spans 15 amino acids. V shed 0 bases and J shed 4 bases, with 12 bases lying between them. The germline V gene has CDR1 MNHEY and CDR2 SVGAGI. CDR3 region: CASSYSREDRYGYTF. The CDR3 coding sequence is TGTGCCAGCAGTTACTCGAGGGAAGATCGCTATGGCTACACCTTC.